One and the same sample provided the 25 T cell receptor beta chains below, sequenced in a study of cytotoxic CD8 clonotypes in ibrutinib-treated CLL. The protocol was immunoSEQ multiplex PCR, while the TCRdb copy is restricted to in-frame clones and leaves out a portion. The sample consists of 250,000 to 350,000 clones, roughly four fifths of them appearing once. Here the sequenced sample was PBMCs, taken at disease progression, from a patient treated with ibrutinib. The receptors originated from a human donor with chronic lymphocytic leukemia.

This clone was detected only a few times. The V and J genes are TRBV21-1 and TRBJ1-2. TRBV21-1 is noted as a pseudogene. CDR3 length: 9 residues. CDR3 nucleotide sequence: TGTGCCAGCCTCCTCGGCTACACCTTC. This gives the protein CASLLGYTF.

The CDR3 nucleotides read TGTGCCATCAGCGGGGTGCAGGGGGTTTACGAGCAGTACTTC. As protein: CAISGVQGVYEQYF. The chain couples TRBV6-5 to TRBJ2-7; D is perhaps TRBD1 or TRBD2 (7 bases each). The CDR3 is made up of 14 amino acids. V lost 10 bases and J 4 bases, leaving 20 bases between the germline ends. CDR1 is MNHEY and CDR2 is SVGAGI in the germline V gene.

The chain joins TRBV7-3 to TRBJ2-3; D is uncertain. The CDR3 totals 13 residues. Germline CDR1 SGHTA, CDR2 FQGTGA. Trimming left V 5 bases short and J 5 bases short, with 11 bases between. The CDR3 here is CASSPNSRDTQYF. The CDR3 DNA sequence: TGTGCCAGCAGCCCCAACTCGAGAGATACGCAGTATTTT.

This chain joins TRBV28 and TRBJ1-5; no clear D. V shed 3 bases and J shed 9 bases, with 9 bases lying between them. CDR1 is MDHEN, CDR2 SYDVKM, per germline. The CDR3 totals 12 residues. The CDR3 loop reads CASSFPFLPQHF. CDR3 DNA sequence: TGTGCCAGCAGTTTTCCATTCCTGCCCCAGCATTTT. Complete variable domain (other parts from reference TRBV28 and TRBJ1-5): DVKVTQSSRYLVKRTGEKVFLECVQDMDHENMFWYRQDPGLGLRLIYFSYDVKMKEKGDIPEGYSVSREKKERFSLILESASTNQTSMYLCASSFPFLPQHFGDGTRLSIL.

The chain links TRBV21-1 to TRBJ2-4; TRBD1 is the table's D call, not checked against the DNA. TRBV21-1 counts as a pseudogene. The CDR3 contains 17 residues. The CDR3 loop reads CASRYWPRDRGRRIQYF. The CDR3 bases are TGTGCCAGCAGGTATTGGCCCCGGGACAGGGGGCGCCGAATTCAGTACTTC.

V is TRBV4-1 and J is TRBJ1-6; D unclear. The length of the CDR3 is 16 residues. V lost 2 bases and J lost 0, with 8 bases in between. Germline lookup yields CDR1 MGHRA and CDR2 YSYEKL. Here the CDR3 reads CASSQTKFSYNSPLHF. CDR3 bases: TGCGCCAGCAGCCAAACAAAGTTCTCCTATAATTCACCCCTCCACTTT.

This clone was recorded a few times. The chain links TRBV19 to TRBJ1-5; 11 nucleotides align to TRBD1. CDR1 LNHDA and CDR2 SQIVND come from the germline V gene (reference sequence). J lost 5 bases, V lost 8 bases, and 2 bases had no gene match. The CDR3 covers 13 residues. Here the CDR3 DNA reads TGTGCCAGTGGGACAGGGGGGGATCAGCCCCAGCATTTT. It translates to CASGTGGDQPQHF.

The J gene is TRBJ2-5, the V gene TRBV29-1; D remains ambiguous. The V end lost 4 bases, the J end lost 0 bases, and 15 bases lay between the germline ends. The CDR3 is 15 residues long. From germline, CDR1 is SQVTM and CDR2 ANQGSEA. The DNA for the CDR3 is TGCAGCGTTGTGGTCCAGCAAGAAAACCAAGAGACCCAGTACTTC. Its translation: CSVVVQQENQETQYF.

This chain connects TRBV28 to TRBJ2-7, with 14 bases lining up with TRBD2. V lost 9 bases to trimming and J lost 0 bases; unmatched junction nucleotides: 10. The CDR3 consists of 17 residues. Looked up from germline, CDR1 is MDHEN and CDR2 is SYDVKM. This chain's CDR3 is CASSHWTSGRNSYEQYF. As DNA, the CDR3 is TGTGCCAGTTCGCACTGGACTAGCGGGAGGAACTCCTACGAGCAGTACTTC.

This clone was counted between two and nine times. DNA for the CDR3: TGTGCCACCGGACTAGCGGGGAGTGGCCATACGCAGTATTTT. Its translation is CATGLAGSGHTQYF. The chain has TRBV10-3 and TRBJ2-3; 12 nucleotides match TRBD2. In germline, CDR1 is ENHRY, CDR2 SYGVKD. The J segment lost 7 bases and the V segment lost 10 bases, leaving 9 bases of the junction unmatched. This CDR3 is built from 14 residues.

A single count supports this clone. J is TRBJ2-5 and V is TRBV13, with D perhaps assigned TRBD1 or TRBD2 (7 bases each). The CDR3 sequence is 16 residues long. CDR1 is PRHDT, CDR2 FYEKMQ, per germline (reference sequence). Trimming left V 5 bases short and J 0 bases short, with 16 bases between. The CDR3 reads CASSEYRGGNQETQYF. The CDR3 coding sequence is TGTGCCAGCAGCGAGTACAGGGGAGGGAACCAAGAGACCCAGTACTTC.

The CDR3 nucleotides read TGTGCCAGTAGTACAGTAAGGACAGCAGCTTTCTTT. Residues: CASSTVRTAAFF. The rearrangement joins TRBV19 to TRBJ1-1; D is possibly TRBD1 (6 bases). Trimming left V 4 bases short and J 10 bases short, with 13 bases between. Germline V lookup: CDR1 LNHDA, CDR2 SQIVND (reference sequence). The CDR3 loop spans 12 amino acids.

This chain links TRBV5-6 with TRBJ2-7, with 10 bases that match TRBD1. Germline V gene lookup returns CDR1 SGHDT and CDR2 YYEEEE. CDR3 length: 14 residues. With 4 bases clipped from V and 4 bases from J, the junction kept 5 bases outside the gene matches. This CDR3 is CASSLPDRGYEQYF. In DNA form, the CDR3 reads TGTGCCAGCAGCCTCCCGGACAGGGGGTACGAGCAGTACTTC.

The rearrangement joins TRBV5-1 to TRBJ1-5; D remains ambiguous. Germline lookup yields CDR1 SGHRS and CDR2 YFSETQ. V was trimmed by 2 bases and J by 5 bases, leaving 11 bases between them. This CDR3 is built from 14 residues. This CDR3 is CASSFGPGYQPQHF. CDR3 DNA: TGCGCCAGCAGCTTTGGCCCCGGATATCAGCCCCAGCATTTT. Full variable domain (rest looked up from reference TRBV5-1 and TRBJ1-5): KAGVTQTPRYLIKTRGQQVTLSCSPISGHRSVSWYQQTPGQGLQFLFEYFSETQRNKGNFPGRFSGRQFSNSRSEMNVSTLELGDSALYLCASSFGPGYQPQHFGDGTRLSIL.

This clone has just a few counts. The chain is built from TRBV12-5 and TRBJ1-5, with D tentatively TRBD1 (6 bases). Germline-derived CDR1 and CDR2 are LGHNT and FRNRAP. The CDR3 is made up of 14 amino acids. Between the trimmed V and J ends, which lost 5 bases and 5 bases, there was a span of 13 bases. The CDR3 bases are TGTGCTAGTGGTACCCGAGGGGGGGATCAGCCCCAGCATTTT. Amino acids: CASGTRGGDQPQHF.

This chain joins TRBV29-1 and TRBJ2-4, with TRBD1 matching over 10 bases. The CDR3 is 17 residues long. V dropped 3 bases and J dropped 3; count of bases not matched to a gene: 11. Per germline, CDR1 SQVTM and CDR2 ANQGSEA. CDR3 nucleotide sequence: TGCAGCGTTGAGCCTCATGACAGGGGGCGCGGCAAAAACATTCAGTACTTC. This translates into CSVEPHDRGRGKNIQYF.

The chain is built from TRBV19 and TRBJ1-1; D is unclear. The germline V gene encodes CDR1 LNHDA and CDR2 SQIVND (reference sequence). The CDR3 length is 13 residues. V was clipped by 1 base and J by 5 bases, with 8 bases between them. In DNA form, the CDR3 reads TGTGCCAGTAGTATAGGCTACGTAACTGAAGCTTTCTTT. Its translation: CASSIGYVTEAFF.

Written as DNA, the CDR3 is TGTGCCAGCAGCTTAGTCTTTAGCGGGGGGCCGAACACCGGGGAGCTGTTTTTT. This gives the protein CASSLVFSGGPNTGELFF. The chain has TRBV7-6 and TRBJ2-2; 10 bases align to TRBD2. Germline V CDR1 and CDR2: SGHVS, FNYEAQ. This CDR3 has 18 residues. V shed 1 base and J 0 bases; nucleotides not matched to a gene: 5.

V is TRBV27 and J is TRBJ1-1; D is perhaps TRBD1 (5 bases). CDR1 MNHEY and CDR2 SMNVEV come from the germline V gene (reference sequence). Trimming removed 4 bases from V and 4 bases from J, with 13 bases in between. This CDR3 has 14 amino acids. The CDR3 sequence is CASSWGGGGTEAFF. CDR3 in DNA: TGTGCCAGCAGTTGGGGCGGAGGAGGCACTGAAGCTTTCTTT.

The chain has TRBV18 and TRBJ1-1; D not certain. CDR1 is KGHSH, CDR2 LQKENI, per germline. This CDR3 has 14 amino acids. V lost 4 bases to trimming and J lost 0 bases, with 9 bases between them. The CDR3 DNA is TGTGCCAGCTCACGTGAGGGTCTGAACACTGAAGCTTTCTTT. Translated, it gives CASSREGLNTEAFF.

V is TRBV5-5 and J is TRBJ1-2; D not certain. Per germline, CDR1 SGHKS and CDR2 YYEKEE (reference sequence). The CDR3 spans 12 residues. V was shortened by 4 bases and J by 5 bases, with 9 bases between the two germline ends. This CDR3 is CASSPDTYGYTF. CDR3 coding DNA: TGTGCCAGCAGCCCCGACACTTATGGCTACACCTTC.

V usage is TRBV27 and J usage is TRBJ2-5; no clear D gene. V lost 5 bases and J lost 0, with 13 bases in between. Per the germline V gene, CDR1 is MNHEY and CDR2 is SMNVEV (reference sequence). There are 15 residues in the CDR3. CDR3 in DNA: TGTGCCAGCAGTAGAAGAAGACCGAACCAAGAGACCCAGTACTTC. It translates to CASSRRRPNQETQYF.

The rearrangement links TRBV6-5 to TRBJ2-3; D is undetermined. Between the trimmed V and J ends, which lost 3 bases and 4 bases, there was a span of 11 bases. Per the germline V gene, CDR1 is MNHEY and CDR2 is SVGAGI. The CDR3 length is 14 residues. The CDR3 region is CASSYGSHPDTQYF. CDR3 nucleotides: TGTGCCAGCAGTTATGGGTCCCATCCAGATACGCAGTATTTT.

This clone came up once. The rearrangement uses TRBV10-3 and TRBJ1-1; perhaps TRBD1 as D (6 bases). The CDR3 spans 15 residues. V was clipped by 0 bases and J by 4 bases, with 12 bases between them. Germline CDR1 is ENHRY and CDR2 is SYGVKD. This CDR3 reads CAISESFGGPTEAFF. CDR3 nucleotides: TGTGCCATCAGTGAGTCGTTTGGGGGGCCCACTGAAGCTTTCTTT.

The chain employs TRBV19 and TRBJ1-5; D is unclear. The CDR3 runs to 16 residues. The germline V gene encodes CDR1 LNHDA and CDR2 SQIVND (reference sequence). V lost 0 bases and J 2 bases, leaving 11 bases between the germline ends. CDR3 nucleotides: TGTGCCAGTAGTATAGATCGATGGGAACGCAATCAGCCCCAGCATTTT. This gives the protein CASSIDRWERNQPQHF.